This paragraph reports one T cell receptor (beta chain). The antigen remains unidentified. V lost 1 base and J lost 2, with 11 bases in between. The V gene's germline CDR1 is SGHAT and CDR2 FQNNGV. The CDR3 has 15 residues. These data come from a study of T-cell reconstitution after alpha-beta-depleted transplantation in children. Overall study results and limits: TCRbeta diversity was high at day 60 in some patients (a result of surviving recipient T cells and thymic progenitors). Hyperexpanded clones declined; after one year, newly produced T cells mostly supplied diversity. Several hundred expanded graft clones reportedly were the source of alpha-beta T cells about two months after transplant.

The TCRbeta library was prepared with unique molecular identifiers. Via MiXCR, TCRdb re-called the PCR reads, giving one row per CDR3 protein. Of just over 950,000 distinct CDR3 sequences in the sample, less than 30% were seen once. The sequence was collected from a boy under two years old who had a stem cell transplant for SCID, so the T cells may come from the graft donor. The source material was PBMCs, mostly from graft donor cells, sampled 360 days after TCRalphabeta/CD19-depleted stem cell transplant. The genes are TRBV11-2 and TRBJ1-1; D gene uncertain. The CDR3 nucleotides read TGTGCCAGCAGCTTAGGTTTCGGGGAAAACACTGAAGCTTTCTTT. Translation gives CASSLGFGENTEAFF.